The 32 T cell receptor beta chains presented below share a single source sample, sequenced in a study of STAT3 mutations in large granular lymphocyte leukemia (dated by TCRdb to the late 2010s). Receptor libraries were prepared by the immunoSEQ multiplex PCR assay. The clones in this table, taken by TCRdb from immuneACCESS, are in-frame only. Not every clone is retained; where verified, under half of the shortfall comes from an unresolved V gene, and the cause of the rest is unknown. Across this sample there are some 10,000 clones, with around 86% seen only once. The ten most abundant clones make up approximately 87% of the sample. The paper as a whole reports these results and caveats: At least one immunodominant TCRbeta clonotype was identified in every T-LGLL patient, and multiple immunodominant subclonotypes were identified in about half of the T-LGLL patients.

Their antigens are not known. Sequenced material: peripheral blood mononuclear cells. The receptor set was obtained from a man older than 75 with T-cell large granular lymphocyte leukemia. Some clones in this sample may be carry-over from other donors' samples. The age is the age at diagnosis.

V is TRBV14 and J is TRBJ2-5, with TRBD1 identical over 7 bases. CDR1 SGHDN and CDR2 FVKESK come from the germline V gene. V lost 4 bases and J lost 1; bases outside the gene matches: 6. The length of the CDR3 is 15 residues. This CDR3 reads CASSPPGTVQETQYF. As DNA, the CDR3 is TGTGCCAGCAGCCCGCCGGGGACAGTCCAAGAGACCCAGTACTTC.

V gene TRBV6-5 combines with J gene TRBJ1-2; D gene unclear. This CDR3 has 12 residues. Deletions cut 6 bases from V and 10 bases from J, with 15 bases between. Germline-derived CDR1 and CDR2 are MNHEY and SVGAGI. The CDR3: CASSQLGVIYTF. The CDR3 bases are TGTGCCAGCAGCCAACTTGGGGTAATCTACACCTTC.

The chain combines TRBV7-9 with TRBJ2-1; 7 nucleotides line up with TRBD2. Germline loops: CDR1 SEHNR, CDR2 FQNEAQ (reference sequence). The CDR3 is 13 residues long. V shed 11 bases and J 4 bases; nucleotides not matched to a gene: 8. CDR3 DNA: TGTGCCCCCGAGCGGGGCGTATACAATGAGCAGTTCTTC. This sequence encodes CAPERGVYNEQFF.

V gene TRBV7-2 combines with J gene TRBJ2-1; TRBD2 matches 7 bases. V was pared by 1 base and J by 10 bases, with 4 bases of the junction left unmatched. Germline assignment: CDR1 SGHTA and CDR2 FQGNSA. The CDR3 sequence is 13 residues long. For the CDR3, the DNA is TGTGCCAGCAGCTTAGAGTTCGGGGGGGAGCAGTTCTTC. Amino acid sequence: CASSLEFGGEQFF.

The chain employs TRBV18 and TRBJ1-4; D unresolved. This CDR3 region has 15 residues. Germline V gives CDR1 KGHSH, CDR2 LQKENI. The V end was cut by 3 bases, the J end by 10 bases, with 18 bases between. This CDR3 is CASSPPATSVGKLFF. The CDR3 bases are TGTGCCAGCTCACCCCCCGCAACCAGCGTAGGAAAACTGTTTTTT.

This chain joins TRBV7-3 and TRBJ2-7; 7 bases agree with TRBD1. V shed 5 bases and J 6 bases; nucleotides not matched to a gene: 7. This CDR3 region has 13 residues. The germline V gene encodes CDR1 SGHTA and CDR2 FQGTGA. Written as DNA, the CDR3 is TGTGCCAGCAGCCCCACCCGACAGGGCGAGCAGTACTTC. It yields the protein CASSPTRQGEQYF. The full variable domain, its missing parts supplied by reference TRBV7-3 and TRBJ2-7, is GAGVSQTPSNKVTEKGKYVELRCDPISGHTALYWYRQSLGQGPEFLIYFQGTGAADDSGLPNDRFFAVRPEGSVSTLKIQRTERGDSAVYLCASSPTRQGEQYFGPGTRLTVT.

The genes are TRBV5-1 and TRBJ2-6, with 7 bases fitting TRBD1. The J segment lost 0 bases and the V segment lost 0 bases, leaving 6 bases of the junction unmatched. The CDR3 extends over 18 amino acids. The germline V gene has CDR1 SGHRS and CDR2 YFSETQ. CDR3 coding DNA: TGCGCCAGCAGCTTGGCCGCCGGGACAGTCTCTGGGGCCAACGTCCTGACTTTC. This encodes CASSLAAGTVSGANVLTF. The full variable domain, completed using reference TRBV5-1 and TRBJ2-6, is KAGVTQTPRYLIKTRGQQVTLSCSPISGHRSVSWYQQTPGQGLQFLFEYFSETQRNKGNFPGRFSGRQFSNSRSEMNVSTLELGDSALYLCASSLAAGTVSGANVLTFGAGSRLTVL.

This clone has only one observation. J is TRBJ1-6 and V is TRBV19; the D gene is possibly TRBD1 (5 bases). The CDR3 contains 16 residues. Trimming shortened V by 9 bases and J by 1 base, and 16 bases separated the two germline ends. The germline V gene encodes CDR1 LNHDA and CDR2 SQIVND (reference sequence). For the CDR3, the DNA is TGTGCCAGCTCGCGACAGCCAGAATCCTATAATTCACCCCTCCACTTT. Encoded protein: CASSRQPESYNSPLHF. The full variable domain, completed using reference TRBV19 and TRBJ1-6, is DGGITQSPKYLFRKEGQNVTLSCEQNLNHDAMYWYRQDPGQGLRLIYYSQIVNDFQKGDIAEGYSVSREKKESFPLTVTSAQKNPTAFYLCASSRQPESYNSPLHFGNGTRLTVT.

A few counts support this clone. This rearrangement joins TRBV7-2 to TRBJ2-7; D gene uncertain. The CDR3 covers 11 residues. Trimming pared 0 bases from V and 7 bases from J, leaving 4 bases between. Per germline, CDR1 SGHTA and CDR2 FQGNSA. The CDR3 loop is CASSLAEEQYF. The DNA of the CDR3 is TGTGCCAGCAGCTTAGCCGAGGAGCAGTACTTC.

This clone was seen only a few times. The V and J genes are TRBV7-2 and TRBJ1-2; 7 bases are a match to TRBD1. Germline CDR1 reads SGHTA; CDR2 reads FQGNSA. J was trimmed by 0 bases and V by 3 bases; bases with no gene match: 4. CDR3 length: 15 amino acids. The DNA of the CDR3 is TGTGCCAGCAGCTTCGGGACAGATTCTAACTATGGCTACACCTTC. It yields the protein CASSFGTDSNYGYTF.

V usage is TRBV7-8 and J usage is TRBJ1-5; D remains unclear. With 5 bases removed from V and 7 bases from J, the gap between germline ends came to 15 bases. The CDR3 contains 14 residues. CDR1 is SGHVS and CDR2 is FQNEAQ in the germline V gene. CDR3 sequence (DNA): TGTGCCAGCAGCCCTGTCGGTCCCAGGCAGCCCCAGCATTTT. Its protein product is CASSPVGPRQPQHF. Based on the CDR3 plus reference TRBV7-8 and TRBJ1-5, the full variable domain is GAGVSQSPRYKVAKRGQDVALRCDPISGHVSLFWYQQALGQGPEFLTYFQNEAQLDKSGLPSDRFFAERPEGSVSTLKIQRTQQEDSAVYLCASSPVGPRQPQHFGDGTRLSIL.

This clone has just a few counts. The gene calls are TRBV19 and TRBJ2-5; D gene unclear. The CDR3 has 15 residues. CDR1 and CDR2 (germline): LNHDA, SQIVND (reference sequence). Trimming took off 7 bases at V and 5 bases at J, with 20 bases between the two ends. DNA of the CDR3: TGTGCCAGTAAGGCCCAGGCCTGGGCCCAGGAGACCCAGTACTTC. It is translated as CASKAQAWAQETQYF.

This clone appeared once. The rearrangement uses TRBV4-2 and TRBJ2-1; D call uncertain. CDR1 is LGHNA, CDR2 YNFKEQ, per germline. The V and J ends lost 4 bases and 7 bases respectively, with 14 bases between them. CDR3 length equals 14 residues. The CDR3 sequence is CASSPETMVNEQFF. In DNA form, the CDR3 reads TGTGCCAGCAGCCCAGAAACTATGGTGAATGAGCAGTTCTTC.

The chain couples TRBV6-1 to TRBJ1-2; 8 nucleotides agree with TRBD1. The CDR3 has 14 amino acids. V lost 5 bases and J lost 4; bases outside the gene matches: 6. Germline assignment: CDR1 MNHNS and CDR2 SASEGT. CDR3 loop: CASSRGQDFYGYTF. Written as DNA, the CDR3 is TGTGCCAGCAGTAGGGGACAGGACTTCTATGGCTACACCTTC.

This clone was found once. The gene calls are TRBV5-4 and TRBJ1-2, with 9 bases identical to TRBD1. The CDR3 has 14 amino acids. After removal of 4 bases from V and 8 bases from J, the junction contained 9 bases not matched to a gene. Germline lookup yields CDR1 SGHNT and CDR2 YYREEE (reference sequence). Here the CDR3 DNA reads TGTGCCAGCAGCCCCCGGGACAGGGTTTTCGGCTACACCTTC. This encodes CASSPRDRVFGYTF.

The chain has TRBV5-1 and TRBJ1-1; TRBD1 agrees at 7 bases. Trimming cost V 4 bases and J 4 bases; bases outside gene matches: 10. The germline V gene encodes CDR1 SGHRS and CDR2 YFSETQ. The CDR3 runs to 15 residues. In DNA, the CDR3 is TGCGCCAGCAGCCCGCGACAGGGAGGGGCCACTGAAGCTTTCTTT. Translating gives CASSPRQGGATEAFF.

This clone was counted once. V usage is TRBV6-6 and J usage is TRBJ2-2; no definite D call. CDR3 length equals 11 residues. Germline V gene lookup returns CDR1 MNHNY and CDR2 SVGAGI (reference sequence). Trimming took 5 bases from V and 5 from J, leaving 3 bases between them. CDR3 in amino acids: CASSRTGELFF. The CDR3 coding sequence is TGTGCCAGCAGTCGGACCGGGGAGCTGTTTTTT.

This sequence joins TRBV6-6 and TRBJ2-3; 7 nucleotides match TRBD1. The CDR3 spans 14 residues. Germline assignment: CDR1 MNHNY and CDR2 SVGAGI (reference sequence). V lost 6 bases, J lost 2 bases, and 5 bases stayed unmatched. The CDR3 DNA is TGTGCCAGCAGAAGAGGACAGGTCACAGATACGCAGTATTTT. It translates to CASRRGQVTDTQYF.

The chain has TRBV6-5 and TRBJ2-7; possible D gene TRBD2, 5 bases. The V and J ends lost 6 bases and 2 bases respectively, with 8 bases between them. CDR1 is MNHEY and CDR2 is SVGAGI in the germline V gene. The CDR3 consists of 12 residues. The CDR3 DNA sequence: TGTGCCAGCAGCTCCGGGACCTACGAGCAGTACTTC. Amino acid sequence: CASSSGTYEQYF.

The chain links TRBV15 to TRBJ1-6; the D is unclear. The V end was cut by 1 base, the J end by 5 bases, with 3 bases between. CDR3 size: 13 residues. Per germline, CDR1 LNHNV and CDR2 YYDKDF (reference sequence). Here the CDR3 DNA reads TGTGCCACCAGCAGAGCTAATAATTCACCCCTCCACTTT. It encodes CATSRANNSPLHF.

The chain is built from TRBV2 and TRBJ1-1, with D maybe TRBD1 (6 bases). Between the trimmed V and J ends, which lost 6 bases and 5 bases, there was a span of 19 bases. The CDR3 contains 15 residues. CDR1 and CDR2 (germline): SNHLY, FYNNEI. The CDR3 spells CASSPREGGRTEAFF. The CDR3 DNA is TGTGCCAGCAGCCCCCGAGAAGGGGGAAGGACTGAAGCTTTCTTT. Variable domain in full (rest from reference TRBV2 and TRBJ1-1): EPEVTQTPSHQVTQMGQEVILRCVPISNHLYFYWYRQILGQKVEFLVSFYNNEISEKSEIFDDQFSVERPDGSNFTLKIRSTKLEDSAMYFCASSPREGGRTEAFFGQGTRLTVV.

The CDR3, as DNA: TGTGCCAGCAGCTGGGACCTCACCGGGGAGCTGTTTTTT. It yields the protein CASSWDLTGELFF. The genes are TRBV5-8 and TRBJ2-2, with D tentatively TRBD1 or TRBD2 (5 bases each). The CDR3 spans 13 residues. Trimming shortened V by 3 bases and J by 4 bases, and 7 bases separated the two germline ends. Germline CDR1 SGHTS, CDR2 YDEGEE.

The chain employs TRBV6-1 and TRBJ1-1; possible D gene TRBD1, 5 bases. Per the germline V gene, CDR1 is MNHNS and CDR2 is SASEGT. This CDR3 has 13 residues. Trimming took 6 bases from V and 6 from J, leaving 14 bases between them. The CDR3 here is CASSRTGGAEAFF. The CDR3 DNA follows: TGTGCCAGCAGCCGTACAGGAGGCGCTGAAGCTTTCTTT.

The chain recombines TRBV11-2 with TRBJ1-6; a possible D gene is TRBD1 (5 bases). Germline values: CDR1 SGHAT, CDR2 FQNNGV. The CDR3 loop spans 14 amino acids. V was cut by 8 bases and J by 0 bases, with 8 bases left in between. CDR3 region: CASGGGSYNSPLHF. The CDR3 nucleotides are TGTGCCAGCGGCGGGGGCTCCTATAATTCACCCCTCCACTTT.

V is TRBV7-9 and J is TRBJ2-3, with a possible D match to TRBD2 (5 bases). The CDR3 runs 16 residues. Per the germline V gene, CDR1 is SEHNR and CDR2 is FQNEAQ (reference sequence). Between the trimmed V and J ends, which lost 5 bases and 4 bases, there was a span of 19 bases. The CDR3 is CASSTTLRGGADTQYF. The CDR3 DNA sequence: TGTGCCAGCAGCACTACGTTACGGGGTGGGGCAGATACGCAGTATTTT.

The CDR3 DNA follows: TGTGCCTTACAGGGGGATATTGATACGCAGTATTTT. Amino acids: CALQGDIDTQYF. J is TRBJ2-3 and V is TRBV30; the match to TRBD1 covers 8 bases. J lost 6 bases, V lost 7 bases, and 6 bases had no gene match. The CDR3 length is 12 residues. The germline CDR1 and CDR2 sequences are GTSNPN and SVGIG (reference sequence).

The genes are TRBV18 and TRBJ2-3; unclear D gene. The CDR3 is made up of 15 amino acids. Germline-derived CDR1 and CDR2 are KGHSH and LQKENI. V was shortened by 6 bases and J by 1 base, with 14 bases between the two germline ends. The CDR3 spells CASSDLGIRTDTQYF. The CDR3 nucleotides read TGTGCCAGCTCGGACCTGGGGATCCGCACAGATACGCAGTATTTT.

In DNA form, the CDR3 reads TGCGCCAGCAGCTTGGGGGACGAGCAGTACTTC. Its translation: CASSLGDEQYF. The chain carries TRBV5-1 and TRBJ2-7, with D unresolved. The CDR3 extends over 11 amino acids. Trimming shortened V by 0 bases and J by 5 bases, and 3 bases separated the two germline ends. CDR1 is SGHRS and CDR2 is YFSETQ in the germline V gene.

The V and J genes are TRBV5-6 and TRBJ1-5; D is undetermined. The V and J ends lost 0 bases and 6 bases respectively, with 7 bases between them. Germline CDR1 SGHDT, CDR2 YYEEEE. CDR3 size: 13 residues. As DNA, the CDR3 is TGTGCCAGCAGCTTGGCGGCGGGTCAGCCCCAGCATTTT. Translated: CASSLAAGQPQHF.

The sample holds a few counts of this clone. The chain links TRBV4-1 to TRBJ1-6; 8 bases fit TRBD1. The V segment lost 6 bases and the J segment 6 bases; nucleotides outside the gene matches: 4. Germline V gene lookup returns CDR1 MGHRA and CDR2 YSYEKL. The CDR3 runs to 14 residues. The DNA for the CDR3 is TGCGCCAGCAGGACAGGGGTGGGTAATTCACCCCTCCACTTT. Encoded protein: CASRTGVGNSPLHF.

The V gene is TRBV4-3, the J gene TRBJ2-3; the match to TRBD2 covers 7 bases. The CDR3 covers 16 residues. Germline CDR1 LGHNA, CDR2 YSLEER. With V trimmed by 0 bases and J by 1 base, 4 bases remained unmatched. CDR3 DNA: TGCGCCAGCAGCCAAGATGGTCTAGCGGGCACAGATACGCAGTATTTT. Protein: CASSQDGLAGTDTQYF.

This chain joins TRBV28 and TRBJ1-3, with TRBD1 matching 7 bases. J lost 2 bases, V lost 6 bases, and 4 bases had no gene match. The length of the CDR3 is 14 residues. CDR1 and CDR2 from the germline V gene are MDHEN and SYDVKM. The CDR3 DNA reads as TGTGCCAGCAGCCTAGACAGGGCTGGAAACACCATATATTTT. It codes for CASSLDRAGNTIYF.